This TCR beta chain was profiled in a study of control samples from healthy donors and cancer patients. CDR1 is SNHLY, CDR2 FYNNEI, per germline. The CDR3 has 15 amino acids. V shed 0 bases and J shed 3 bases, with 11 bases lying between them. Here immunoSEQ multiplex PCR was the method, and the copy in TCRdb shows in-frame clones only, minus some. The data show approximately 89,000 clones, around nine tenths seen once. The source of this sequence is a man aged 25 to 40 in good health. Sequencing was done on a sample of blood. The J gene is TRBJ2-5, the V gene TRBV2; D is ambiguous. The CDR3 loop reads CASSEAPGFEETQYF. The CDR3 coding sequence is TGTGCCAGCAGTGAAGCCCCCGGGTTCGAAGAGACCCAGTACTTC.